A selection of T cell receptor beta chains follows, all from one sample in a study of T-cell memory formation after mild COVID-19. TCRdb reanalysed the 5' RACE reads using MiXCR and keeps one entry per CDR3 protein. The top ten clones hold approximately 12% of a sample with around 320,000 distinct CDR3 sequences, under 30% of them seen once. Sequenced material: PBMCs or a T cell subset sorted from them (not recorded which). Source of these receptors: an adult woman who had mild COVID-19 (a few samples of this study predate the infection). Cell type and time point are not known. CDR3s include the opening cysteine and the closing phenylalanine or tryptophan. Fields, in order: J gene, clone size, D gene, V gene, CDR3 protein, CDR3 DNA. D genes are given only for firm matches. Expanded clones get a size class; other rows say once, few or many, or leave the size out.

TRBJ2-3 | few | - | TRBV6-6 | CASTMRTTDTQYF | TGTGCCAGCACGATGCGAACCACAGATACGCAGTATTTT
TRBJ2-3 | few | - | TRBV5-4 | CASSLGDTWGDTQYF | TGTGCCAGCAGCTTGGGGGACACCTGGGGAGATACGCAGTATTTT
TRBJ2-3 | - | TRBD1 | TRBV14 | CASSPRTGGSVDTQYF | TGTGCCAGCAGCCCAAGGACAGGGGGTAGCGTGGATACGCAGTATTTT
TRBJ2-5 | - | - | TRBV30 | CAWSSQIQGPETQYF | TGTGCCTGGAGTTCTCAAATTCAGGGGCCAGAGACCCAGTACTTC
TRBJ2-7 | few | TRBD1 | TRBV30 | CAWSAPGTGLYEQYF | TGTGCCTGGAGTGCCCCCGGGACAGGTCTCTACGAGCAGTACTTC
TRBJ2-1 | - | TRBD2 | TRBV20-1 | CSARASGRLSNEQFF | TGCAGTGCTAGAGCTAGCGGGAGATTGAGCAATGAGCAGTTCTTC
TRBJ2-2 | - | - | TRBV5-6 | CASSFGSLRELFF | TGTGCCAGCAGCTTCGGGTCCCTGAGGGAGCTGTTTTTT
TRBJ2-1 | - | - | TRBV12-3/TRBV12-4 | CASSQRYLQFF | TGTGCCAGCAGTCAAAGGTACCTGCAGTTCTTC
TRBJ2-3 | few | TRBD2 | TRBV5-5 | CASDLRLADTDTQYF | TGTGCCAGCGATCTGAGACTAGCAGACACAGATACGCAGTATTTT
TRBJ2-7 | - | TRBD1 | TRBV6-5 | CASSNRDRDHEQYF | TGTGCCAGCAGCAACCGGGACAGGGATCACGAGCAGTACTTC
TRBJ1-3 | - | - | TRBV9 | CASSVGPRGGSSGNTIYF | TGTGCCAGCAGCGTAGGGCCCCGAGGAGGGAGCTCTGGAAACACCATATATTTT
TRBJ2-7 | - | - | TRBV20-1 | CSAIGVYEQYF | TGCAGTGCTATAGGAGTCTACGAGCAGTACTTC
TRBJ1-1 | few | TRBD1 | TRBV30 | CAWNPTGEGEAFF | TGTGCCTGGAATCCCACAGGGGAAGGTGAAGCTTTCTTT
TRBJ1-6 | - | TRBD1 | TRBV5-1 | CASSQTGVESPLHF | TGCGCCAGCAGCCAGACAGGGGTCGAATCACCCCTCCACTTT
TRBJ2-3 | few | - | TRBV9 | CASSVVGGALTDTQYF | TGTGCCAGCAGCGTAGTTGGGGGGGCCCTCACAGATACGCAGTATTTT
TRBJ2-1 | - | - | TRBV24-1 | CATSDQTARPYNEQFF | TGTGCCACCAGTGACCAGACAGCGAGACCATACAATGAGCAGTTCTTC
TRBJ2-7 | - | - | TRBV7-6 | CASSLAGGQEFEQYF | TGTGCCAGCAGCTTAGCCGGAGGGCAGGAGTTCGAGCAGTACTTC
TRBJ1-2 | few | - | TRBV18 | CASSPADVAYGYTF | TGTGCCAGCTCACCCGCGGACGTGGCCTATGGCTACACCTTC
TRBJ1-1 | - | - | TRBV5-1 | CASTQTRGRGTEAFF | TGCGCCAGCACCCAAACGAGGGGCAGGGGTACTGAAGCTTTCTTT
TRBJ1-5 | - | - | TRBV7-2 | CASSLALGANQPQHF | TGTGCCAGCAGCTTAGCGCTCGGGGCCAATCAGCCCCAGCATTTT
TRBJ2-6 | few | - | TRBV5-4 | CASSRRGVPGSGANVLTF | TGTGCCAGCAGCCGCAGAGGGGTGCCGGGCTCTGGGGCCAACGTCCTGACTTTC
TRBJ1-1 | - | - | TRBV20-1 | CSARMAGPNTEAFF | TGCAGTGCTAGAATGGCAGGTCCGAACACTGAAGCTTTCTTT
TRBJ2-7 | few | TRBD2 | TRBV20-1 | CSAKGTSGDHEQYF | TGCAGTGCTAAAGGGACTAGCGGGGACCACGAGCAGTACTTC
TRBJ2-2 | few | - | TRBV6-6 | CAIRGVSGELFF | TGTGCCATTAGAGGGGTTTCCGGGGAGCTGTTTTTT
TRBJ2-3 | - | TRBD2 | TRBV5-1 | CASSSGTSDTDTQYF | TGCGCCAGCAGCTCCGGGACTAGCGACACAGATACGCAGTATTTT
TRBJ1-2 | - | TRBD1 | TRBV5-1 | CASSHRDRNYGYTF | TGCGCCAGCAGCCACCGGGACAGGAACTATGGCTACACCTTC
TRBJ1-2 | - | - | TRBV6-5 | CASSYLRGGHYGYTF | TGTGCCAGCAGTTACCTAAGGGGCGGGCACTATGGCTACACCTTC
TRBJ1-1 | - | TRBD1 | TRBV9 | CASSPGTGGGTEAFF | TGTGCCAGCAGCCCTGGGACAGGGGGCGGGACTGAAGCTTTCTTT
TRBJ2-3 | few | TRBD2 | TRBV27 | CASSLDLSGGTQYF | TGTGCCAGCAGTTTGGATCTTAGCGGGGGTACGCAGTATTTT
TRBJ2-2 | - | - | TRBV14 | CASSQDRGRGEGTGELFF | TGTGCCAGCAGCCAAGATAGAGGGCGGGGTGAAGGCACCGGGGAGCTGTTTTTT
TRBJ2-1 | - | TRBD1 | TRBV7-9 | CASSRDRRGDNEQFF | TGTGCCAGCAGCCGGGACAGACGTGGGGACAATGAGCAGTTCTTC
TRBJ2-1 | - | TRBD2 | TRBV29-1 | CSVWTSGSGYNEQFF | TGCAGCGTGTGGACTAGCGGGAGTGGATACAATGAGCAGTTCTTC
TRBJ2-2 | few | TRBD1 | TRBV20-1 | CSARRTGNTGELFF | TGCAGTGCTAGGAGGACAGGGAACACCGGGGAGCTGTTTTTT
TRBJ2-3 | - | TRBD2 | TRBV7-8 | CASSFPAGADTQYF | TGTGCCAGCAGCTTCCCAGCGGGAGCGGATACGCAGTATTTT
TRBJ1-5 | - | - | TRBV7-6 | CASSLAGRHDQPQHF | TGTGCCAGCAGCTTAGCGGGAAGGCACGATCAGCCCCAGCATTTT
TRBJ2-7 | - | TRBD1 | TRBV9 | CASDIGDRGPRQYF | TGTGCCAGTGACATCGGGGACAGGGGACCTAGGCAGTACTTC
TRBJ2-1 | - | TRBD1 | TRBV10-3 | CATGQGYNEQFF | TGTGCCACAGGACAGGGCTACAATGAGCAGTTCTTC
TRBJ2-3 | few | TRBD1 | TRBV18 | CASSPRQGSTDTQYF | TGTGCCAGCTCACCACGACAGGGATCCACAGATACGCAGTATTTT
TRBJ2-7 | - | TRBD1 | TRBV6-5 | CASSFPGQGPSGEQYF | TGTGCCAGCAGTTTCCCCGGACAGGGGCCTAGTGGCGAGCAGTACTTC
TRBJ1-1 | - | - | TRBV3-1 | CASSQDMGSEAFF | TGTGCCAGCAGCCAAGATATGGGCAGCGAGGCTTTCTTT
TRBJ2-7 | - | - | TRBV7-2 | CASSLLVELVGGEQYF | TGTGCCAGCAGCTTACTGGTTGAGTTAGTTGGCGGCGAGCAGTACTTC
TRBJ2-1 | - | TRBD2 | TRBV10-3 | CAISEPSQLAGSYNEQFF | TGTGCCATCAGTGAACCCTCCCAACTAGCGGGATCCTACAATGAGCAGTTCTTC
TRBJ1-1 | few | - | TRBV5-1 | CASSLGGEMNTEAFF | TGCGCCAGCAGCTTGGGCGGGGAGATGAACACTGAAGCTTTCTTT
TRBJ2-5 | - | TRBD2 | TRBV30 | CAWSPLPGGIVAQYF | TGTGCCTGGAGCCCCCTTCCGGGAGGGATCGTAGCCCAGTACTTC
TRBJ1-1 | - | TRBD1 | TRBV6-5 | CATLPGQGGAEAFF | TGTGCCACCCTGCCCGGACAGGGGGGTGCTGAAGCTTTCTTT
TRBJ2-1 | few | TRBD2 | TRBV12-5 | CASGLVRGSSYNEQFF | TGTGCTAGTGGTTTGGTACGCGGGAGCTCCTACAATGAGCAGTTCTTC
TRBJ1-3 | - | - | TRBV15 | CATSRDLGNTIYF | TGTGCCACCAGCAGAGATCTTGGAAACACCATATATTTT
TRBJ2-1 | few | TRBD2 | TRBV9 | CASSEGLAGTEQFF | TGTGCCAGCAGCGAGGGACTAGCGGGGACCGAGCAGTTCTTC
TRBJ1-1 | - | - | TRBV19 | CASTTRRQVNTEAFF | TGTGCCAGTACCACCCGAAGGCAGGTGAACACTGAAGCTTTCTTT
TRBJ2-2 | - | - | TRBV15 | CATSIAGATGELFF | TGTGCCACCAGCATAGCCGGGGCCACCGGGGAGCTGTTTTTT
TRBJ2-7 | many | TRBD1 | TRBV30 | CAWSLTGDRVRGEQYF | TGTGCCTGGAGCCTCACAGGGGACAGGGTAAGGGGCGAGCAGTACTTC